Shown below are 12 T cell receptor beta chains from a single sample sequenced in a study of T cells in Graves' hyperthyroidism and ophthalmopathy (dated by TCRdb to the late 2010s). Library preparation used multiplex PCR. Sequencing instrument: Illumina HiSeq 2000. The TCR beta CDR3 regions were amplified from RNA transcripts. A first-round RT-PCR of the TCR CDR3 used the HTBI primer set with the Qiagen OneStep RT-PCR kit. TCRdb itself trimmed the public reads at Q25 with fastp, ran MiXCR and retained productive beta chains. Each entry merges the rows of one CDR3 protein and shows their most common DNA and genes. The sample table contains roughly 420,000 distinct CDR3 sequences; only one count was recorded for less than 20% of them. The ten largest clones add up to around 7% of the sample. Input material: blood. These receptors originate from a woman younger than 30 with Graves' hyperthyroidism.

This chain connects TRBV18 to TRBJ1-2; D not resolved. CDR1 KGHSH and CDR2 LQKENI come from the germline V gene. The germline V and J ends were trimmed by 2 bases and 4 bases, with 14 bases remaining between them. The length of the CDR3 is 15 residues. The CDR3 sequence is CASSPGESYGYGYTF. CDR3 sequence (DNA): TGTGCCAGCTCACCAGGGGAGTCATACGGCTATGGCTACACCTTC.

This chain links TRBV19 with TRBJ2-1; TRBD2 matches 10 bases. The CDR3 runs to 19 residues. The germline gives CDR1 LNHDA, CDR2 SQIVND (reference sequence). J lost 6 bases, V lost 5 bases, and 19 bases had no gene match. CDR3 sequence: CASSLAASPAGGRSNEQFF. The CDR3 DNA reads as TGTGCCAGTAGTCTTGCGGCCTCCCCAGCGGGGGGGCGTAGCAATGAGCAGTTCTTC.

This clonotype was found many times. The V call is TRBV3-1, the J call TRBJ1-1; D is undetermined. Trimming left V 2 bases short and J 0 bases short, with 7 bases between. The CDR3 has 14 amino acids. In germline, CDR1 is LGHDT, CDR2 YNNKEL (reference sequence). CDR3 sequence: CASSQSPVNTEAFF. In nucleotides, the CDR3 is TGTGCCAGCAGCCAAAGTCCAGTGAACACTGAAGCTTTCTTT. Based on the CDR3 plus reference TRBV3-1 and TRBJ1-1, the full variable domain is DTAVSQTPKYLVTQMGNDKSIKCEQNLGHDTMYWYKQDSKKFLKIMFSYNNKELIINETVPNRFSPKSPDKAHLNLHINSLELGDSAVYFCASSQSPVNTEAFFGQGTRLTVV.

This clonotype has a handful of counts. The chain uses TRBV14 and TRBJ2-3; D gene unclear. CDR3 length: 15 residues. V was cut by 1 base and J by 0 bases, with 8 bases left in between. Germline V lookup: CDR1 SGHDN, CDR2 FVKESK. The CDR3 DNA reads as TGTGCCAGCAGCCAAGGTTTCCATAGCACAGATACGCAGTATTTT. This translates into CASSQGFHSTDTQYF.

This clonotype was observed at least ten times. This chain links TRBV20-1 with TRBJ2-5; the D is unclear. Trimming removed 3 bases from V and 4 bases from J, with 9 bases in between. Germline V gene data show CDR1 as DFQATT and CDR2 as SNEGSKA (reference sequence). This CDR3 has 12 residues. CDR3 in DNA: TGCAGTGCTAGCCCCGGCAGAGAGACCCAGTACTTC. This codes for CSASPGRETQYF.

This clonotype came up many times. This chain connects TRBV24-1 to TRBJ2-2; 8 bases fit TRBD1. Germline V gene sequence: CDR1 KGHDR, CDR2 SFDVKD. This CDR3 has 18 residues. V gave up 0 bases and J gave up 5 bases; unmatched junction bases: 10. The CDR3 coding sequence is TGTGCCACCAGTGATTTGCGGGGCCAGGGGGCAGGGACCGGGGAGCTGTTTTTT. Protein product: CATSDLRGQGAGTGELFF.

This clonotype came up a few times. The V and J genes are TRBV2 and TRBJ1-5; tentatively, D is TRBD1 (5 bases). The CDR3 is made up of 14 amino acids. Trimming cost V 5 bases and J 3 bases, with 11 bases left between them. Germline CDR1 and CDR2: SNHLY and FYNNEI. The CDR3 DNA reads TGTGCCAGCAGTCAGGGACGCATCAATCAGCCCCAGCATTTT. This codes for CASSQGRINQPQHF.

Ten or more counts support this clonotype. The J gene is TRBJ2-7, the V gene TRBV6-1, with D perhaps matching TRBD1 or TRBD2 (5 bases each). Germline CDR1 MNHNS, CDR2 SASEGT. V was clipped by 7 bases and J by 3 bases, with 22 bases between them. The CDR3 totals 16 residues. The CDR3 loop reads CASMGESFGHFYEQYF. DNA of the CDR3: TGTGCCAGCATGGGGGAGAGTTTCGGACATTTCTACGAGCAGTACTTC.

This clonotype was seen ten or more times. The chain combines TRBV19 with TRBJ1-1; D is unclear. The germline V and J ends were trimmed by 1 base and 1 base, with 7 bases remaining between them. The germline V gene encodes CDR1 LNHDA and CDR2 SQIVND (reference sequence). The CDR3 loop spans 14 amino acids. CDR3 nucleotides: TGTGCCAGTAGTATAGTACGCAGGAACACTGAAGCTTTCTTT. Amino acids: CASSIVRRNTEAFF.

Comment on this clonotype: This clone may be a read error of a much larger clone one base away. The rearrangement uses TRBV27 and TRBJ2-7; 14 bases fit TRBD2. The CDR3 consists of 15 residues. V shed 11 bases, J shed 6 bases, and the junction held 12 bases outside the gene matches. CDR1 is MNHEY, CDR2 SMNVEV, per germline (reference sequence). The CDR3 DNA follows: TGTGCCGGCTACCCGGGGACTAGCGGGGGTACCGAGCAGTACTTC. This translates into CAGYPGTSGGTEQYF.

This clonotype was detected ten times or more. CDR3 loop: CASSFLGGNTEAFF. In DNA, the CDR3 is TGCGCCAGCAGCTTCCTCGGGGGGAACACTGAAGCTTTCTTT. The chain is built from TRBV5-1 and TRBJ1-1; possibly TRBD1 for D (5 bases). The CDR3 extends over 14 amino acids. V was pared by 2 bases and J by 1 base, with 9 bases between. CDR1 is SGHRS and CDR2 is YFSETQ in the germline V gene. The full variable domain, its missing parts supplied by reference TRBV5-1 and TRBJ1-1, is KAGVTQTPRYLIKTRGQQVTLSCSPISGHRSVSWYQQTPGQGLQFLFEYFSETQRNKGNFPGRFSGRQFSNSRSEMNVSTLELGDSALYLCASSFLGGNTEAFFGQGTRLTVV.

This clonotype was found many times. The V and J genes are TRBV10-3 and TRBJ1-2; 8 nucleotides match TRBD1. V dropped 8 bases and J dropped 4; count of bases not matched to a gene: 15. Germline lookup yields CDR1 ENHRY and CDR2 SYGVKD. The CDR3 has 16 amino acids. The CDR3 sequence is CAIARSSGGEGYGYTF. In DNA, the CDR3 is TGTGCCATCGCGAGGAGCTCAGGGGGCGAGGGCTATGGCTACACCTTC.